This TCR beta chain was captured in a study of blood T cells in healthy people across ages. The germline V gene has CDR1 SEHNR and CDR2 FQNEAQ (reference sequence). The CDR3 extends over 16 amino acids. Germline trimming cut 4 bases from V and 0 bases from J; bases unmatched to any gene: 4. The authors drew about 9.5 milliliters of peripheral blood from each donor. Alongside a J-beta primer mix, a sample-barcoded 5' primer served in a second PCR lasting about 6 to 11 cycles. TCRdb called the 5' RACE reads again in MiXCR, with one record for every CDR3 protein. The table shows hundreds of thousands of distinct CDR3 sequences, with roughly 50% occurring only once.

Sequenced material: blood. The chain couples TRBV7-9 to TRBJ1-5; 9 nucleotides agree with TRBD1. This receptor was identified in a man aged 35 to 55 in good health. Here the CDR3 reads CASSSRDRDSNQPQHF. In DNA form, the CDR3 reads TGTGCCAGCAGCTCGCGGGACAGGGATAGCAATCAGCCCCAGCATTTT.